The sequence of this TCR beta chain was determined in a study of blood T cell repertoires in COVID-19. Study at large: Samples of COVID-19 (acute and convalescent) were obtained from the United States, Italy and Spain. PBMCs, B-cell-depleted T cells, or T cells provided the cDNA or gDNA that made up the material.

The length of the CDR3 is 16 residues. Trimming removed 0 bases from V and 0 bases from J, with 12 bases in between. In germline, CDR1 is SGDLS, CDR2 YYNGEE. Original processing methods: Nucleated cell counts were estimated from reference gene primer amplification. TCRdb's copy holds only in-frame clones and misses some; the assay was immunoSEQ multiplex PCR. The V and J calls and the clone size are those of that table, but D and trimming were determined from the DNA. Among over 25,000 clones, about 91% were seen once, and the ten largest hold around 2.4%. This receptor was obtained from a man aged 50 or older with active COVID-19. The sequenced sample was peripheral blood. The chain employs TRBV9 and TRBJ1-1, with D perhaps TRBD1 (5 bases). CDR3 coding DNA: TGTGCCAGCAGCGTAGGGGCAGGGAAGATGAACACTGAAGCTTTCTTT. Encoded protein: CASSVGAGKMNTEAFF.